These 5 T cell receptor beta chains were sequenced from one sample in a study of siplizumab effects on memory and regulatory T cells. The method was immunoSEQ multiplex PCR; TCRdb's version includes in-frame clones alone and lacks a portion of them. The sample contains about 100,000 clones, under 95% of which appear only once. Sample: Tregs sorted from blood. The receptor source for this set is a human donor in good health.

The J gene is TRBJ1-1, the V gene TRBV6-6; D remains unclear. CDR1 is MNHNY and CDR2 is SVGAGI in the germline V gene (reference sequence). The CDR3 runs 16 residues. The V and J ends lost 2 bases and 3 bases respectively, with 16 bases between them. CDR3 protein: CASSYGLDTRDTEAFF. The CDR3 nucleotides read TGTGCCAGCAGTTACGGGCTTGATACTAGGGACACTGAAGCTTTCTTT.

The genes are TRBV7-3 and TRBJ2-1; D may be TRBD1 or TRBD2 (6 bases each). The germline V and J ends were trimmed by 2 bases and 2 bases, with 10 bases remaining between them. The CDR3 is 15 residues long. In germline, CDR1 is SGHTA, CDR2 FQGTGA. In DNA form, the CDR3 reads TGTGCCAGCAGCTTACCGGGGGCCCCCTACAATGAGCAGTTCTTC. It codes for CASSLPGAPYNEQFF.

The chain combines TRBV7-9 with TRBJ1-2, with TRBD1 matching over 9 bases. V was clipped by 5 bases and J by 0 bases; unmatched bases: 4. The germline V gene encodes CDR1 SEHNR and CDR2 FQNEAQ (reference sequence). The CDR3 is made up of 15 amino acids. The CDR3 reads CASSHRQGANYGYTF. CDR3 bases: TGTGCCAGCAGCCATCGACAGGGGGCTAACTATGGCTACACCTTC.

The rearrangement links TRBV7-8 to TRBJ1-3; perhaps TRBD1 as D (5 bases). CDR1 and CDR2 (germline): SGHVS, FQNEAQ. This CDR3 is 16 amino acids long. The V end lost 5 bases, the J end lost 0 bases, and 14 bases lay between the germline ends. The CDR3 region is CASSKRGGISGNTIYF. The CDR3 nucleotides read TGTGCCAGCAGCAAACGGGGGGGGATCTCTGGAAACACCATATATTTT. Together with reference TRBV7-8 and TRBJ1-3, the CDR3 gives the full variable domain: GAGVSQSPRYKVAKRGQDVALRCDPISGHVSLFWYQQALGQGPEFLTYFQNEAQLDKSGLPSDRFFAERPEGSVSTLKIQRTQQEDSAVYLCASSKRGGISGNTIYFGEGSWLTVV.

This clone has just one count. This chain connects TRBV28 to TRBJ2-7; 9 positions agree with TRBD1. The CDR3 totals 13 residues. Germline CDR1 reads MDHEN; CDR2 reads SYDVKM. J gave up 4 bases and V 6 bases, and 4 bases lay outside the gene matches. CDR3 nucleotide sequence: TGTGCCAGCAGAACAGGGGGCCGTTACGAGCAGTACTTC. It codes for CASRTGGRYEQYF. Based on the CDR3 plus reference TRBV28 and TRBJ2-7, the full variable domain is DVKVTQSSRYLVKRTGEKVFLECVQDMDHENMFWYRQDPGLGLRLIYFSYDVKMKEKGDIPEGYSVSREKKERFSLILESASTNQTSMYLCASRTGGRYEQYFGPGTRLTVT.